The sequence of this T cell receptor (beta chain) was determined in a study of T cell repertoires in cytomegalovirus infection. In the study overall: Indicated by public TCR beta signatures were CMV infection and matching HLA type. Findings and limits, study-wide: Clonotype analysis showed dominance of the ex vivo response by HLA-C-restricted CMV-specific TCR beta clonotypes.

MiXCR, run by TCRdb on the reads, gives a single entry per CDR3 protein. This sample has about 320,000 distinct CDR3 sequences, with over 7.5% found just once. Regarding this clonotype: The antigen is undetermined.

Germline-derived CDR1 and CDR2 are SNHLY and FYNNEI. Trimming cost V 4 bases and J 2 bases; bases outside gene matches: 7. CDR3 length equals 16 residues. This chain uses TRBV2 with TRBJ2-2; TRBD2 aligns across 7 bases. This TCR was sampled from a human donor in good health (CMV status not recorded). Some clones in this sample may be carry-over from other donors' samples. Material: PBMCs. The CDR3 nucleotides are TGTGCCAGCAGTGCCACTAGCGCTCTAAACACCGGGGAGCTGTTTTTT. This gives the protein CASSATSALNTGELFF.